What follows are 16 T cell receptor beta chains derived from one specimen sequenced in a study of human T cells and chemical hapten exposure. TCRdb re-analysed the RACE reads in MiXCR, keeping a single row per CDR3 protein. The sample records some 360,000 distinct CDR3 sequences, 5.1% being singletons. Time point here: pre-sensitization, week 0. The treatment was: therapeutic diphenylcyclopropenone sensitization with weekly scalp DPC. The material sequenced was whole blood, taken in connection with sensitization to the hapten diphenylcyclopropenone (DPC). The receptors stem from a woman aged 45 to 65 with alopecia areata. Some clones in this sample may be carry-over from other donors' samples.

This clonotype was seen at least ten times. The chain uses TRBV28 and TRBJ2-2; D gene unclear. V lost 2 bases to trimming and J lost 5 bases, with 0 bases between them. This CDR3 comprises 11 residues. CDR1 and CDR2 from the germline V gene are MDHEN and SYDVKM. This chain's CDR3 is CASSLTGELFF. The CDR3 DNA reads TGTGCCAGCAGTTTAACCGGGGAGCTGTTTTTT.

The genes are TRBV27 and TRBJ2-7, with D perhaps TRBD1 (5 bases). Trimming cost V 4 bases and J 1 base, with 14 bases left between them. The germline V gene has CDR1 MNHEY and CDR2 SMNVEV (reference sequence). This CDR3 contains 15 residues. DNA for the CDR3: TGTGCCAGCAGTTCACAGGCCGCCCTATCCTACGAGCAGTACTTC. Protein product: CASSSQAALSYEQYF.

The rearrangement links TRBV14 to TRBJ2-3; a possible D gene is TRBD2 (5 bases). The CDR3 is 13 residues long. V was clipped by 0 bases and J by 6 bases, with 7 bases between them. Germline CDR1 is SGHDN and CDR2 is FVKESK. The chain's CDR3 is CASSQDSGDTQYF. The DNA of the CDR3 is TGTGCCAGCAGCCAAGATTCGGGGGATACGCAGTATTTT. Filled out from reference TRBV14 and TRBJ2-3, the complete variable domain reads EAGVTQFPSHSVIEKGQTVTLRCDPISGHDNLYWYRRVMGKEIKFLLHFVKESKQDESGMPNNRFLAERTGGTYSTLKVQPAELEDSGVYFCASSQDSGDTQYFGPGTRLTVL.

This CDR3 reads CASSTRQGSYGYTF. The CDR3 bases are TGTGCCAGCAGCACTCGACAGGGGTCCTATGGCTACACCTTC. The rearrangement links TRBV7-8 to TRBJ1-2; TRBD1 matches at 8 bases. The V gene's germline CDR1 is SGHVS and CDR2 FQNEAQ. V was pared by 5 bases and J by 4 bases, with 6 bases of the junction left unmatched. The CDR3 is made up of 14 amino acids.

This chain links TRBV12-3 or TRBV12-4 with TRBJ2-1, with D perhaps TRBD2 (6 bases). The CDR3 is 15 amino acids. Deletions cut 6 bases from V and 0 bases from J, with 12 bases between. The CDR3: CASSLEGHSYNEQFF. CDR3 bases: TGTGCCAGCAGCCTGGAGGGCCACTCCTACAATGAGCAGTTCTTC.

This clonotype was recorded at least ten times. The chain joins TRBV2 to TRBJ2-1; D call uncertain. CDR3 size: 14 residues. Germline V gene data show CDR1 as SNHLY and CDR2 as FYNNEI. Trimming cost V 7 bases and J 0 bases, with 10 bases left between them. This CDR3 reads CASNRAVSYNEQFF. CDR3 in DNA: TGTGCCAGCAACCGGGCAGTCTCCTACAATGAGCAGTTCTTC.

This clonotype appeared many times. This chain connects TRBV4-1 to TRBJ1-3; D is unclear. V was pared by 0 bases and J by 2 bases, with 8 bases between. Germline V lookup: CDR1 MGHRA, CDR2 YSYEKL. The CDR3 spans 15 residues. The CDR3 protein is CASSQDRAAGNTIYF. CDR3 nucleotide sequence: TGCGCCAGCAGCCAAGACCGCGCGGCTGGAAACACCATATATTTT.

Only a few counts were recorded for this clonotype. J is TRBJ2-7 and V is TRBV11-2; D is possibly TRBD2 (5 bases). The CDR3 loop spans 14 amino acids. V was shortened by 5 bases and J by 7 bases, with 18 bases between the two germline ends. CDR1 and CDR2 (germline): SGHAT, FQNNGV. In DNA form, the CDR3 reads TGTGCCAGCAGCAGCGGACTCGCCCGACGAGAGCAGTACTTC. It translates to CASSSGLARREQYF.

This clonotype appeared a few times. This rearrangement joins TRBV20-1 to TRBJ2-7; maybe TRBD2 (6 bases). The V gene's germline CDR1 is DFQATT and CDR2 SNEGSKA (reference sequence). The V end was cut by 0 bases, the J end by 1 base, with 7 bases between. The CDR3 has 13 amino acids. The CDR3 here is CSAREGTSYEQYF. The CDR3 nucleotides read TGCAGTGCTAGAGAAGGGACTTCCTACGAGCAGTACTTC.

This clonotype was detected many times. V and J are TRBV5-5 and TRBJ1-3, with D unresolved. V was shortened by 4 bases and J by 0 bases, with 8 bases between the two germline ends. CDR1 and CDR2 from the germline V gene are SGHKS and YYEKEE (reference sequence). The CDR3 spans 14 residues. CDR3 nucleotide sequence: TGTGCCAGCAGCACCTGGAGCTCTGGAAACACCATATATTTT. It specifies CASSTWSSGNTIYF.

This chain connects TRBV27 to TRBJ2-1; D gene uncertain. The CDR3 runs to 13 residues. Trimming left V 0 bases short and J 6 bases short, with 6 bases between. The V gene's germline CDR1 is MNHEY and CDR2 SMNVEV (reference sequence). CDR3 coding DNA: TGTGCCAGCAGTTTATCGCCTTCCAATGAGCAGTTCTTC. Translated, it gives CASSLSPSNEQFF.

At least ten counts were recorded for this clonotype. The chain is built from TRBV28 and TRBJ2-7; either TRBD1 or TRBD2 may fit D (5 bases each). Germline V gene data show CDR1 as MDHEN and CDR2 as SYDVKM. The length of the CDR3 is 13 residues. The V and J ends lost 7 bases and 5 bases respectively, with 15 bases between them. This chain's CDR3 is CASTPGQGHEQYF. DNA of the CDR3: TGTGCCAGCACGCCGGGGCAGGGCCACGAGCAGTACTTC.

The V gene is TRBV12-3 or TRBV12-4, the J gene TRBJ2-2; D remains unclear. The CDR3 totals 12 residues. Deletions cut 3 bases from V and 6 bases from J, with 5 bases between. In DNA form, the CDR3 reads TGTGCCAGCAGTTTTCTTCCCGGGGAGCTGTTTTTT. Encoded protein: CASSFLPGELFF.

This clonotype has more than one count but fewer than ten. J is TRBJ1-4 and V is TRBV7-2; D perhaps matches TRBD1 (6 bases). Germline assignment: CDR1 SGHTA and CDR2 FQGNSA. Between the trimmed V and J ends, which lost 2 bases and 0 bases, there was a span of 13 bases. The CDR3 sequence is 17 residues long. The CDR3 reads CASSLMTGRATNEKLFF. In nucleotides, the CDR3 is TGTGCCAGCAGCTTAATGACAGGCCGGGCAACTAATGAAAAACTGTTTTTT. Full variable domain (rest looked up from reference TRBV7-2 and TRBJ1-4): GAGVSQSPSNKVTEKGKDVELRCDPISGHTALYWYRQSLGQGLEFLIYFQGNSAPDKSGLPSDRFSAERTGGSVSTLTIQRTQQEDSAVYLCASSLMTGRATNEKLFFGSGTQLSVL.

The J gene is TRBJ1-1, the V gene TRBV19, with D tentatively TRBD1 (5 bases). This CDR3 has 13 amino acids. V was shortened by 2 bases and J by 5 bases, with 9 bases between the two germline ends. Germline CDR1 LNHDA, CDR2 SQIVND (reference sequence). CDR3 nucleotide sequence: TGTGCCAGTAGTATACATGGGGCGACTGAAGCTTTCTTT. Translated, it gives CASSIHGATEAFF.

This clonotype has a count of ten or more. This rearrangement joins TRBV11-2 to TRBJ2-3; the match to TRBD2 covers 15 bases. The CDR3 sequence is 19 residues long. Trimming removed 5 bases from V and 0 bases from J; junction bases left unmatched: 9. Germline V gene sequence: CDR1 SGHAT, CDR2 FQNNGV. The DNA of the CDR3 is TGTGCCAGCAGCCCCCCCGGGACTAGCGGGGGGTATAGCACAGATACGCAGTATTTT. Translation gives CASSPPGTSGGYSTDTQYF.